The 13 T cell receptor beta chains presented below share a single source sample, sequenced in a study of human T cells and chemical hapten exposure. Time point noted: pre-sensitization, week 0. Stated treatment: therapeutic diphenylcyclopropenone sensitization with weekly scalp DPC. TCRdb independently ran MiXCR on the RACE reads; one entry per CDR3 protein. The sample includes some 300,000 distinct CDR3 sequences, 5.5% of them seen just once. This specimen was whole blood, taken in connection with sensitization to the hapten diphenylcyclopropenone (DPC). The receptor set was obtained from a young woman with alopecia areata. Some clones in this sample may be carry-over from other donors' samples.

This clonotype was picked up a small number of times. The rearrangement joins TRBV9 to TRBJ2-5, with 9 bases matching TRBD2. Germline lookup yields CDR1 SGDLS and CDR2 YYNGEE. V lost 0 bases to trimming and J lost 1 base; unmatched junction nucleotides: 4. CDR3 length equals 16 residues. The CDR3: CASSVDPSGVQETQYF. The CDR3 region has the DNA TGTGCCAGCAGCGTAGATCCTAGCGGGGTCCAAGAGACCCAGTACTTC. The full variable domain, with the rest looked up from reference TRBV9 and TRBJ2-5, is DSGVTQTPKHLITATGQRVTLRCSPRSGDLSVYWYQQSLDQGLQFLIQYYNGEERAKGNILERFSAQQFPDLHSELNLSSLELGDSALYFCASSVDPSGVQETQYFGPGTRLLVL.

In this sample, this clonotype turned up many times. This sequence joins TRBV11-2 and TRBJ2-2, with 8 bases fitting TRBD1. Germline V lookup: CDR1 SGHAT, CDR2 FQNNGV. The CDR3 extends over 14 amino acids. Losses at the gene ends were 6 bases for V and 3 bases for J; bases not matched to a gene: 3. CDR3 loop: CASSAGGYTGELFF. The DNA for the CDR3 is TGTGCCAGCAGTGCAGGGGGCTACACCGGGGAGCTGTTTTTT.

This clonotype was detected a few times. The genes are TRBV4-1 and TRBJ2-1; 8 bases map to TRBD1. CDR1 is MGHRA and CDR2 is YSYEKL in the germline V gene. J lost 4 bases, V lost 0 bases, and 8 bases had no gene match. The CDR3 is 17 residues long. DNA for the CDR3: TGCGCCAGCAGCCAAGATAGGAGCAGGGGGCCATACAATGAGCAGTTCTTC. This encodes CASSQDRSRGPYNEQFF.

The chain employs TRBV20-1 and TRBJ1-6; tentatively, D is TRBD1 (5 bases). Trimming removed 0 bases at V and 3 bases at J, with 12 bases between. CDR3 length: 16 amino acids. The germline V gene has CDR1 DFQATT and CDR2 SNEGSKA (reference sequence). This CDR3 reads CSARDSGVRYNSPLHF. The CDR3 DNA reads as TGCAGTGCTAGAGATTCGGGGGTTCGCTATAATTCACCCCTCCACTTT.

Many counts were recorded for this clonotype. The chain joins TRBV6-5 to TRBJ1-2; D unclear. The CDR3 contains 13 residues. Trimming left V 6 bases short and J 0 bases short, with 8 bases between. Germline V CDR1 and CDR2: MNHEY, SVGAGI. CDR3 sequence: CASSISSNYGYTF. CDR3 in DNA: TGTGCCAGCAGCATTAGTTCTAACTATGGCTACACCTTC.

This chain joins TRBV15 and TRBJ1-2; D unclear. Trimming shortened V by 7 bases and J by 6 bases, and 12 bases separated the two germline ends. Looked up from germline, CDR1 is LNHNV and CDR2 is YYDKDF (reference sequence). CDR3 length: 12 amino acids. For the CDR3, the DNA is TGTGCCACCACCCAAGACCTTAATGGCTACACCTTC. It yields the protein CATTQDLNGYTF.

This clonotype was seen a few times. The chain recombines TRBV5-1 with TRBJ1-1; a weak D match, TRBD1 (6 bases). The germline V gene encodes CDR1 SGHRS and CDR2 YFSETQ. The CDR3 has 14 amino acids. Trimming took off 5 bases at V and 3 bases at J, with 14 bases between the two ends. The CDR3 reads CASSWGRQDTEAFF. CDR3 nucleotide sequence: TGCGCCAGCAGTTGGGGGCGACAGGACACTGAAGCTTTCTTT.

The genes are TRBV7-9 and TRBJ2-6; perhaps TRBD1 as D (6 bases). The CDR3 runs to 16 residues. Trimming removed 5 bases from V and 2 bases from J, with 13 bases in between. Germline V gene sequence: CDR1 SEHNR, CDR2 FQNEAQ (reference sequence). The CDR3 loop reads CASSENRVTGANVLTF. In DNA form, the CDR3 reads TGTGCCAGCAGCGAAAACAGGGTCACTGGGGCCAACGTCCTGACTTTC.

The chain recombines TRBV4-2 with TRBJ1-2; D may be TRBD1 (5 bases). Trimming shortened V by 0 bases and J by 1 base, and 9 bases separated the two germline ends. Germline V gene data show CDR1 as LGHNA and CDR2 as YNFKEQ. The CDR3 consists of 15 residues. The chain's CDR3 is CASSQEGLSNYGYTF. Here the CDR3 DNA reads TGTGCCAGCAGCCAAGAGGGACTCAGTAACTATGGCTACACCTTC.

The table lists this clonotype with a few counts. The junction differs from germline at one of its ends, possibly a read error. The chain employs TRBV7-7 and TRBJ2-3; 10 nucleotides line up with TRBD2. Germline V CDR1 and CDR2: SSHAT, FNYEAQ (reference sequence). CDR3 size: 16 residues. The CDR3 protein is CASSIGTSAYTDTQYF. DNA of the CDR3: TGTGCTAGCAGCATCGGGACTAGCGCGTACACAGATACGCAGTATTTT.

This clonotype has only a few counts. This sequence joins TRBV3-1 and TRBJ2-7; TRBD2 aligns across 10 bases. This CDR3 has 17 amino acids. V lost 4 bases, J lost 2 bases, and 11 bases stayed unmatched. The V gene's germline CDR1 is LGHDT and CDR2 YNNKEL (reference sequence). CDR3 in amino acids: CASSRISSGGLAYEQYF. Written as DNA, the CDR3 is TGTGCCAGCAGCCGGATTTCTAGCGGGGGTTTGGCCTACGAGCAGTACTTC.

This clonotype appeared a few times. V usage is TRBV6-5 and J usage is TRBJ1-1; 12 nucleotides align to TRBD1. V shed 0 bases and J 1 base; nucleotides not matched to a gene: 21. Germline loops: CDR1 MNHEY, CDR2 SVGAGI. This CDR3 is built from 23 residues. Written as DNA, the CDR3 is TGTGCCAGCAGTTACTCGTACCGATCGGGACAGGGGGCTTTCTGGTCTGGGAACACTGAAGCTTTCTTT. Its translation is CASSYSYRSGQGAFWSGNTEAFF.

This clonotype was seen many times. The chain employs TRBV10-3 and TRBJ1-1, with D perhaps TRBD1 (5 bases). The ends were cut back, 2 bases at V and 6 bases at J, with 10 bases in the middle. Germline assignment: CDR1 ENHRY and CDR2 SYGVKD. The CDR3 extends over 13 amino acids. The DNA for the CDR3 is TGTGCCATCAGTGAGCTCGCGGGGGCTGAAGCTTTCTTT. The encoded protein is CAISELAGAEAFF.